The clone carrying this T cell receptor (beta chain) turned up a few times. RNA transcripts provided the source from which TCR beta CDR3 regions were amplified. HTBI primers were the set used in a first-round RT-PCR of the TCR CDR3. TCRdb reprocessed the multiplex PCR reads with MiXCR, giving one entry per CDR3 protein. The repertoire holds about 400,000 distinct CDR3 sequences, with about 13% as singletons. CDR1 and CDR2 (germline): LNHDA, SQIVND (reference sequence). The length of the CDR3 is 17 residues. The germline V and J ends were trimmed by 3 bases and 4 bases, with 19 bases remaining between them. This specimen comes from a study of T cells in Graves' hyperthyroidism and ophthalmopathy.

The source of this sequence is a woman between 18 and 29 years old with Graves' hyperthyroidism. This chain connects TRBV19 to TRBJ2-4, with TRBD1 as a possible D gene (6 bases). Sequencing used blood. In DNA form, the CDR3 reads TGTGCCAGTAGTATTGGTGGGGGCCGGAGCGGAAAAAACATTCAGTACTTC. Translating gives CASSIGGGRSGKNIQYF.